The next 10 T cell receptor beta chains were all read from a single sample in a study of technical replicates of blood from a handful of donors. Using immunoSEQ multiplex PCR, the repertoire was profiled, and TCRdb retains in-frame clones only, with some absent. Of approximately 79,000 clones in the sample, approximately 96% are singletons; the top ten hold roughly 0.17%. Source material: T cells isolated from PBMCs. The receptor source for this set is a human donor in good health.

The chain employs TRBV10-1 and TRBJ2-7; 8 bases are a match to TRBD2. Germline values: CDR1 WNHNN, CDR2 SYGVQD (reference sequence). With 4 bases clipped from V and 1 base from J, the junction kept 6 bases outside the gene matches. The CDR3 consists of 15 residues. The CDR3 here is CASSADSGRSYEQYF. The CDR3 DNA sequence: TGCGCCAGCAGTGCGGACAGCGGGAGATCCTACGAGCAGTACTTC.

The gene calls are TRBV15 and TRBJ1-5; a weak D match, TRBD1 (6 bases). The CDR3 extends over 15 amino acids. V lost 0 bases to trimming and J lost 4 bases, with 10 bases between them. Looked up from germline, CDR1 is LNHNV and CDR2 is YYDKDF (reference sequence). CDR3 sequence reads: CATSRDVQGNQPQHF. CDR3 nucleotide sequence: TGTGCCACCAGCAGAGACGTACAGGGAAATCAGCCCCAGCATTTT.

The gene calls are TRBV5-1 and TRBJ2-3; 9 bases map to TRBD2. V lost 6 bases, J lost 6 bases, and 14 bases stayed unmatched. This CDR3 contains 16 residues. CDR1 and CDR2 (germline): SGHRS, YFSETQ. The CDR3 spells CASKGGASGATDTQYF. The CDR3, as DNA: TGCGCCAGCAAAGGGGGGGCTAGCGGGGCGACGGATACGCAGTATTTT.

The CDR3 reads CASSVGHTEAFF. The CDR3 bases are TGTGCCAGCAGCGTAGGTCATACTGAAGCTTTCTTT. The chain employs TRBV9 and TRBJ1-1; D is uncertain. Germline V gene data show CDR1 as SGDLS and CDR2 as YYNGEE. The ends were cut back, 0 bases at V and 5 bases at J, with 5 bases in the middle. This CDR3 has 12 residues. The full variable domain, its missing parts supplied by reference TRBV9 and TRBJ1-1, is DSGVTQTPKHLITATGQRVTLRCSPRSGDLSVYWYQQSLDQGLQFLIQYYNGEERAKGNILERFSAQQFPDLHSELNLSSLELGDSALYFCASSVGHTEAFFGQGTRLTVV.

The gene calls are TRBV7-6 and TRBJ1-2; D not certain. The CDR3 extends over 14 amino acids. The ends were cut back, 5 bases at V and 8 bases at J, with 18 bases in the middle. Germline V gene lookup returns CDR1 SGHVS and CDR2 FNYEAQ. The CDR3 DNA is TGTGCCAGCAGCCCGATCAACAGTTTGGTCGGCTACACCTTC. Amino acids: CASSPINSLVGYTF.

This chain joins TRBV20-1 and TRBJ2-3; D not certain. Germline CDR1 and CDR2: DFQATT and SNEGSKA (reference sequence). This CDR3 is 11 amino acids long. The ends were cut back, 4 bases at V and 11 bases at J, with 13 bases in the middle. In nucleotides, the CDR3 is TGCAGTGCTAACATCTCTCCCCAGCAGTATTTT. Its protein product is CSANISPQQYF.

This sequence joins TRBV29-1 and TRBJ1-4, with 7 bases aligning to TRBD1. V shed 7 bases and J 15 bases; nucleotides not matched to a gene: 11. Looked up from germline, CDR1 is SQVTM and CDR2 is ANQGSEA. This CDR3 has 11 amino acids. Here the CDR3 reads CSAGQTTQLFF. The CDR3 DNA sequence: TGCAGCGCGGGACAGACCACCCAATTGTTTTTT.

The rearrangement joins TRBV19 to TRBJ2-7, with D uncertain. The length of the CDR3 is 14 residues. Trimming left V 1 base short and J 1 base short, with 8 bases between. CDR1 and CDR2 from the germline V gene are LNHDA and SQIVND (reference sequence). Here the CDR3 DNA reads TGTGCCAGTAGTATAGGAAGTACATCCTACGAGCAGTACTTC. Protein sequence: CASSIGSTSYEQYF.

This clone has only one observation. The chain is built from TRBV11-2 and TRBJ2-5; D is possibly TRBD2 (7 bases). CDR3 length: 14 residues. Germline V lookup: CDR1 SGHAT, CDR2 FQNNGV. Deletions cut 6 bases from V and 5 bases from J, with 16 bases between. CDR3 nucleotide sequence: TGTGCCAGCAGATTCTATAGGGGGGGTGAGACCCAGTACTTC. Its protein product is CASRFYRGGETQYF.

The CDR3 here is CASSQGNSNQPQHF. CDR3 DNA: TGTGCCAGCAGTCAGGGAAATAGCAATCAGCCCCAGCATTTT. This chain uses TRBV7-9 with TRBJ1-5; perhaps TRBD1 as D (5 bases). Trimming removed 6 bases at V and 0 bases at J, with 9 bases between. Germline V gene sequence: CDR1 SEHNR, CDR2 FQNEAQ (reference sequence). CDR3 length: 14 residues.